This T cell receptor (beta chain) stems from a study of neoadjuvant anti-PD-1 for oral cavity cancer. Study-wide context: Patients without progression received a fourth nivolumab dose around day 43, then surgical resection on days 50-56. Study conclusions and caveats: After neoadjuvant nivolumab, PBMC T cell clonality was significantly higher in non-responders than responders.

Documented time point: after neoadjuvant nivolumab, at surgical resection. Patients were newly diagnosed with stage II-IVA oral cavity squamous cell carcinoma without prior systemic or radiation treatment. No culture or expansion preceded analysis of these blood cells. Generated by immunoSEQ multiplex PCR, the TCRdb table keeps only in-frame clones and is missing some. The sample consists of approximately 13,000 clones, under 85% of them appearing once. This clone occurred a few times. The antigen is not known. This TCR was sampled from a person between 40 and 85 years old with oral cavity squamous cell carcinoma. The sequencing used PBMCs, collected after nivolumab (anti-PD-1) treatment.

DNA of the CDR3: TGTGCCAGCAGCTTAGTCCCAGGGGGGTATAGTTCGGATGAGCAGTTCTTC. This gives the protein CASSLVPGGYSSDEQFF. J is TRBJ2-1 and V is TRBV11-2, with D possibly matching TRBD1 (7 bases). Germline loops: CDR1 SGHAT, CDR2 FQNNGV. V gave up 1 base and J gave up 8 bases, with 21 bases separating them. The CDR3 totals 17 residues. Full variable domain (outside the CDR3, taken from reference TRBV11-2 and TRBJ2-1): EAGVAQSPRYKIIEKRQSVAFWCNPISGHATLYWYQQILGQGPKLLIQFQNNGVVDDSQLPKDRFSAERLKGVDSTLKIQPAKLEDSAVYLCASSLVPGGYSSDEQFFGPGTRLTVL.